Following are 5 T cell receptor beta chains from one sample sequenced in a study of identical twins. MiXCR was run by TCRdb on the 5' RACE reads, yielding one entry per CDR3 protein. The table shows 570,000 or so distinct CDR3 sequences, with roughly 9.9% occurring only once. The same sample was also used in a study of yellow fever vaccine responses in identical twins.

The sample comprised PBMCs. Every receptor here comes from a woman under 30 in good health.

This clonotype was detected a few times. The chain employs TRBV20-1 and TRBJ1-1; 7 nucleotides align to TRBD1. Germline CDR1 DFQATT, CDR2 SNEGSKA (reference sequence). V was clipped by 6 bases and J by 1 base; unmatched bases: 5. CDR3 length: 13 residues. The CDR3 loop reads CSADRKTNTEAFF. In nucleotides, the CDR3 is TGCAGTGCGGACAGGAAAACGAACACTGAAGCTTTCTTT.

This clonotype was counted between two and nine times. J is TRBJ2-6 and V is TRBV12-3 or TRBV12-4; tentative D call: TRBD2 (6 bases). V gave up 7 bases and J gave up 4 bases, with 17 bases separating them. This CDR3 contains 16 residues. For the CDR3, the DNA is TGTGCCAGCACCGAACGGAGGGGAGTGGGGGCCAACGTCCTGACTTTC. Translating gives CASTERRGVGANVLTF.

The rearrangement uses TRBV20-1 and TRBJ2-1; tentative D call: TRBD1 (6 bases). The CDR3 runs to 12 residues. Looked up from germline, CDR1 is DFQATT and CDR2 is SNEGSKA (reference sequence). V was shortened by 8 bases and J by 2 bases, with 10 bases between the two germline ends. This CDR3 reads CSTRTAYNEQFF. DNA of the CDR3: TGCAGTACTCGGACAGCCTACAATGAGCAGTTCTTC.

This clonotype was counted many times. The DNA for the CDR3 is TGTGCCAGCCGGGGTACGGGTCCGAAGAACACCGGGGAGCTGTTTTTT. It specifies CASRGTGPKNTGELFF. The chain has TRBV6-1 and TRBJ2-2; D is perhaps TRBD2 (5 bases). Germline V gene sequence: CDR1 MNHNS, CDR2 SASEGT. The CDR3 is made up of 16 amino acids. Trimming shortened V by 8 bases and J by 1 base, and 17 bases separated the two germline ends.

The chain links TRBV6-4 to TRBJ1-4, with 7 nucleotides matching TRBD1. The length of the CDR3 is 15 residues. Losses at the gene ends were 4 bases for V and 4 bases for J; bases not matched to a gene: 6. The germline V gene has CDR1 MRHNA and CDR2 SNTAGT. The CDR3 DNA follows: TGTGCCAGCAGTGCCGTCACAGGGGTTAATGAAAAACTGTTTTTT. It translates to CASSAVTGVNEKLFF.